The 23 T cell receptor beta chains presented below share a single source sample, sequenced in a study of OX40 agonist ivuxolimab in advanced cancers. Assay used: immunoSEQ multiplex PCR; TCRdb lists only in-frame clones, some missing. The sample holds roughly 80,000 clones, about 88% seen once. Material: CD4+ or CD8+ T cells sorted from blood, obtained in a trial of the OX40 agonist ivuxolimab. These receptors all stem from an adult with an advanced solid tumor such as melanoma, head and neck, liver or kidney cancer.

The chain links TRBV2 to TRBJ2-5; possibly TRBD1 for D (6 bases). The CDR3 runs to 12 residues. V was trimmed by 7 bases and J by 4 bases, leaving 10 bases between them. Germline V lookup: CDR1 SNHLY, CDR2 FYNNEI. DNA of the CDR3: TGTGCCAGCAAACAGGGCAGAGAGACCCAGTACTTC. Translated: CASKQGRETQYF.

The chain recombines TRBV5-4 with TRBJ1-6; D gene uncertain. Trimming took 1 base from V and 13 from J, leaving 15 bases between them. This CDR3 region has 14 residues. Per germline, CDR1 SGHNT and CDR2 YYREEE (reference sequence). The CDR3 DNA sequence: TGTGCCAGCAGCTTGACAGACCTAATGAGCCCCCTCCACTTT. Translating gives CASSLTDLMSPLHF. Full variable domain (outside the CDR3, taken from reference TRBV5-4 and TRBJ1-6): ETGVTQSPTHLIKTRGQQVTLRCSSQSGHNTVSWYQQALGQGPQFIFQYYREEENGRGNFPPRFSGLQFPNYSSELNVNALELDDSALYLCASSLTDLMSPLHFGNGTRLTVT.

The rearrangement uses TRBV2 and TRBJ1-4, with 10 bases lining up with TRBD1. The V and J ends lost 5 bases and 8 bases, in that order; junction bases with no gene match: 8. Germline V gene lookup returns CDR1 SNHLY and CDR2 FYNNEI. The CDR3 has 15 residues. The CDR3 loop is CASSYGQGGAEKLFF. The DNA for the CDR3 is TGTGCCAGCAGTTATGGACAGGGGGGGGCCGAAAAACTGTTTTTT.

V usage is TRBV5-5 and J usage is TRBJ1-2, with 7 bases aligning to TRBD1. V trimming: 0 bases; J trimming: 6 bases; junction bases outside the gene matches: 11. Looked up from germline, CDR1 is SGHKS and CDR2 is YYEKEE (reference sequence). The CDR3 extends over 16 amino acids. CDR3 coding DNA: TGTGCCAGCAGCTTGGCCCCGACAGGGATCCCTGATGGCTACACCTTC. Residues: CASSLAPTGIPDGYTF.

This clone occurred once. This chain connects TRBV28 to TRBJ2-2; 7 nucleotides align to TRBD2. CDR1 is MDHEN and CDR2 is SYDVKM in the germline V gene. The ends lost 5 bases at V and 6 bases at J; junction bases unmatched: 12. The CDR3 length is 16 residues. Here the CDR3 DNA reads TGTGCCAGCAGTCCTAGCGGTCTCGGATCCGCCGGGGAGCTGTTTTTT. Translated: CASSPSGLGSAGELFF.

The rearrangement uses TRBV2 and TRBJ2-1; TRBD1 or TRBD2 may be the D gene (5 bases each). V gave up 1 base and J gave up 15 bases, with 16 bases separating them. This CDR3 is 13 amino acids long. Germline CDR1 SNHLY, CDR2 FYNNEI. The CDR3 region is CASSEGDRDGWFF. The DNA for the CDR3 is TGTGCCAGCAGTGAAGGGGACCGGGATGGTTGGTTCTTC. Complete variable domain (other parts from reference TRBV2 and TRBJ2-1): EPEVTQTPSHQVTQMGQEVILRCVPISNHLYFYWYRQILGQKVEFLVSFYNNEISEKSEIFDDQFSVERPDGSNFTLKIRSTKLEDSAMYFCASSEGDRDGWFFGPGTRLTVL.

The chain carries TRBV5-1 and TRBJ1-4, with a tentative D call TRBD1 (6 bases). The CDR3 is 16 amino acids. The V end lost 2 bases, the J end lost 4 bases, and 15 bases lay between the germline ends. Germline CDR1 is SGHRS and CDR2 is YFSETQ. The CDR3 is CASSFLPTGLNEKLFF. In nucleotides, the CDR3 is TGCGCCAGCAGCTTCCTTCCGACAGGCCTTAATGAAAAACTGTTTTTT.

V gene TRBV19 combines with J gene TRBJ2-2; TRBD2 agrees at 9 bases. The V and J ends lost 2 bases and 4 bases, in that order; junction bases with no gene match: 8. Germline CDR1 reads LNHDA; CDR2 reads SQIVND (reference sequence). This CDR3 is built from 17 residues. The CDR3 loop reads CASSIISWRGGTGELFF. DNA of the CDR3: TGTGCCAGTAGTATAATCTCTTGGCGGGGGGGCACCGGGGAGCTGTTTTTT.

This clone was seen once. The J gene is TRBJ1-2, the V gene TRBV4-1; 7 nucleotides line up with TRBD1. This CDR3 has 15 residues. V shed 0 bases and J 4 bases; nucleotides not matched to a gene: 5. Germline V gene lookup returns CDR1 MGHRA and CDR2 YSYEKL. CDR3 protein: CASSQDPQGRYGYTF. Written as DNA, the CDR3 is TGCGCCAGCAGCCAAGATCCACAGGGGCGCTATGGCTACACCTTC.

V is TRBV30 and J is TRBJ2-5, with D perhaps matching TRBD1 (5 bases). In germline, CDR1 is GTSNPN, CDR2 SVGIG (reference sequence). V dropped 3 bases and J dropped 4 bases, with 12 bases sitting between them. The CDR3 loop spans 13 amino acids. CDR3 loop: CAWRAFGAETQYF. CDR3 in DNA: TGTGCCTGGAGGGCGTTTGGGGCAGAGACCCAGTACTTC.

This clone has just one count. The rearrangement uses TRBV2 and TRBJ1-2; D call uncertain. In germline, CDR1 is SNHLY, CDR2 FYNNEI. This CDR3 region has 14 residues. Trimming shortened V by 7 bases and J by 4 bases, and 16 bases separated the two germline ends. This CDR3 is CASTRNPGVYGYTF. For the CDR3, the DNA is TGTGCCAGCACAAGGAACCCTGGGGTCTATGGCTACACCTTC. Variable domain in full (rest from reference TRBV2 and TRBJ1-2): EPEVTQTPSHQVTQMGQEVILRCVPISNHLYFYWYRQILGQKVEFLVSFYNNEISEKSEIFDDQFSVERPDGSNFTLKIRSTKLEDSAMYFCASTRNPGVYGYTFGSGTRLTVV.

This CDR3 is CASSFLRTGWNTEAFF. In DNA form, the CDR3 reads TGTGCCAGCAGTTTCCTCAGGACAGGATGGAACACTGAAGCTTTCTTT. This chain joins TRBV27 and TRBJ1-1; 7 bases match TRBD1. This CDR3 is built from 16 residues. J was trimmed by 1 base and V by 3 bases; bases with no gene match: 8. The germline V gene has CDR1 MNHEY and CDR2 SMNVEV (reference sequence).

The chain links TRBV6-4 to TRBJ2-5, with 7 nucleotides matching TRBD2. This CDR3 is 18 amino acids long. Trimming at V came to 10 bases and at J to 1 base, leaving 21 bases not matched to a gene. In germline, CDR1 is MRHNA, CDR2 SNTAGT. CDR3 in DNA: TGTGCCACCCTGGACGCGGGCTGCACGCGCGGGAGCCAAGAGACCCAGTACTTC. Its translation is CATLDAGCTRGSQETQYF.

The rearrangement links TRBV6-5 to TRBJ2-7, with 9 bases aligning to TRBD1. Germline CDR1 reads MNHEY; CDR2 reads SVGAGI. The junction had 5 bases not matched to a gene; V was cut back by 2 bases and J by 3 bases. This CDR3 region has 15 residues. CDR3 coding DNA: TGTGCCAGCAGTTACCACAGGGGGCGCGGCTACGAGCAGTACTTC. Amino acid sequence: CASSYHRGRGYEQYF.

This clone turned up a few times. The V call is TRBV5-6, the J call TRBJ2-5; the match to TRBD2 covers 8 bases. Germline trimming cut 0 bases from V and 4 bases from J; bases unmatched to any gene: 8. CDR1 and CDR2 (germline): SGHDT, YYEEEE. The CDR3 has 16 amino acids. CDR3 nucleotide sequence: TGTGCCAGCAGCTTGGCCGGGGGGGCAGAGAGAGAGACCCAGTACTTC. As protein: CASSLAGGAERETQYF.

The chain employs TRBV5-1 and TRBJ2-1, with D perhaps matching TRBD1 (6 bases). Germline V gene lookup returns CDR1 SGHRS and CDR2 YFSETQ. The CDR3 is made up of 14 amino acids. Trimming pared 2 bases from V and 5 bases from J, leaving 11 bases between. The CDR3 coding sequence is TGCGCCAGCAGCTTCGGACAGTCTAACAATGAGCAGTTCTTC. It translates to CASSFGQSNNEQFF. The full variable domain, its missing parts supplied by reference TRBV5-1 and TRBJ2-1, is KAGVTQTPRYLIKTRGQQVTLSCSPISGHRSVSWYQQTPGQGLQFLFEYFSETQRNKGNFPGRFSGRQFSNSRSEMNVSTLELGDSALYLCASSFGQSNNEQFFGPGTRLTVL.

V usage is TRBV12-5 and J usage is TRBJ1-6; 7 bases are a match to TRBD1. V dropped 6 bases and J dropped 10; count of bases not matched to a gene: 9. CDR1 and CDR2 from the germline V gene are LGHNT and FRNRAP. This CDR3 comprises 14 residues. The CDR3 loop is CASGLDRDGSPLHF. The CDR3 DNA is TGTGCTAGTGGCCTTGACAGGGACGGATCACCCCTCCACTTT.

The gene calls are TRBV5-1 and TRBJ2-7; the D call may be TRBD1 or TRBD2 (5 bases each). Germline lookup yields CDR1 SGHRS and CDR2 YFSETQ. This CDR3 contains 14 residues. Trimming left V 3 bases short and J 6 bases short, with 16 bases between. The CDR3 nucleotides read TGCGCCAGCAGCTGGGGGACGCCTGGTTCCGAGCAGTACTTC. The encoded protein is CASSWGTPGSEQYF.

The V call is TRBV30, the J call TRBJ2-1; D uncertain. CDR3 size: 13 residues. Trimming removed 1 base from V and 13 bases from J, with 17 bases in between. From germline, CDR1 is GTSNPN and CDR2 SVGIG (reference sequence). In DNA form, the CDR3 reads TGTGCCTGGAGTGGATCACAGTTAGCCAGCCAGTTCTTC. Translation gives CAWSGSQLASQFF.

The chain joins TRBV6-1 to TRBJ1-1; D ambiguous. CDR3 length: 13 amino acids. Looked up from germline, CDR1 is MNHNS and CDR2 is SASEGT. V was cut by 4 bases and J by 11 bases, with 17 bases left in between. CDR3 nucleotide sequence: TGTGCCAGCAGTGGAACCGGAAATCTTGGGGCTTTCTTT. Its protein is CASSGTGNLGAFF.

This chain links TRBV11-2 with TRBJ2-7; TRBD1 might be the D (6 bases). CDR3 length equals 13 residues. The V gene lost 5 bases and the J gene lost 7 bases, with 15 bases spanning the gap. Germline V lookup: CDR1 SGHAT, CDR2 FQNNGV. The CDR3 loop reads CASSTRTDEEQYF. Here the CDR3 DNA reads TGTGCCAGCAGCACCCGGACAGACGAAGAGCAGTACTTC.

The DNA of the CDR3 is TGTGCCAGCAGCGATGGACAGGGGTTTGGTGAGCAGTTCTTC. This encodes CASSDGQGFGEQFF. The J gene is TRBJ2-1, the V gene TRBV7-9; 9 bases map to TRBD1. This CDR3 has 14 residues. The trim removed 5 bases at V and 9 bases at J, leaving 8 bases unmatched. Germline V gives CDR1 SEHNR, CDR2 FQNEAQ (reference sequence).

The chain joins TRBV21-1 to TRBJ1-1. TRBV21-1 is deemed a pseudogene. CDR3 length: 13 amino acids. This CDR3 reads CASSNEGCTEAFF. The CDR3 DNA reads TGTGCCAGCAGCAACGAGGGTTGCACTGAAGCTTTCTTT.